This T cell receptor (beta chain) was sequenced for a study of shared clonotypes between healthy human individuals. On this clone itself: What it recognizes is unknown.

The split of CD4+ cells yielded CD45RA+ naive and CD45RA-negative memory subsets. V was trimmed by 4 bases and J by 2 bases, leaving 19 bases between them. Per germline, CDR1 SGHRS and CDR2 YFSETQ. The CDR3 has 17 residues. Deep level was the assay's run setting. The method was immunoSEQ multiplex PCR; TCRdb's version includes in-frame clones alone and lacks a portion of them. The sample lists more than 2,000,000 clones; around 90% were seen once. Study-wide findings and caveats: The researchers took only blood, and tissue repertoires probably look different.

The sample consisted of naive CD4+ T cells sorted from blood. The subset denotes: CD45RA+ positively selected. The V gene is TRBV5-1, the J gene TRBJ1-3, with unresolved D. The sequence derives from a man aged 18 to 30 in good health. The CDR3 region is CASSLESFVGTGNTIYF. In nucleotides, the CDR3 is TGCGCCAGCAGCCTGGAATCGTTTGTGGGCACTGGAAACACCATATATTTT.